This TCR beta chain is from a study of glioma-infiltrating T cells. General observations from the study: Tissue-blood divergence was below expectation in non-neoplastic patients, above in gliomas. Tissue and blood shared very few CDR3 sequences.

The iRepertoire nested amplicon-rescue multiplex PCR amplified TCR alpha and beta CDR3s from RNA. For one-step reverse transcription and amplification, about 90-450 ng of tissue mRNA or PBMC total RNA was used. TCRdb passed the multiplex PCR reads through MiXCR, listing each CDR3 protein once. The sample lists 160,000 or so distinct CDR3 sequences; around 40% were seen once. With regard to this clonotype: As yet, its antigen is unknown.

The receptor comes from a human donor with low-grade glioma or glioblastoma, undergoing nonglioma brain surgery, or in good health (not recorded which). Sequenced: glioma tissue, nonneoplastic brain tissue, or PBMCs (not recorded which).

The CDR3 DNA sequence: TGTGCCAGCAGCTTAGACGGCGGGAGGGCAAGGGCCGGGGAGCTGTTTTTT. It translates to CASSLDGGRARAGELFF. The rearrangement links TRBV7-2 to TRBJ2-2; 9 bases align to TRBD2. The CDR3 is made up of 17 amino acids. Germline V CDR1 and CDR2: SGHTA, FQGNSA. J was trimmed by 6 bases and V by 1 base; bases with no gene match: 9.